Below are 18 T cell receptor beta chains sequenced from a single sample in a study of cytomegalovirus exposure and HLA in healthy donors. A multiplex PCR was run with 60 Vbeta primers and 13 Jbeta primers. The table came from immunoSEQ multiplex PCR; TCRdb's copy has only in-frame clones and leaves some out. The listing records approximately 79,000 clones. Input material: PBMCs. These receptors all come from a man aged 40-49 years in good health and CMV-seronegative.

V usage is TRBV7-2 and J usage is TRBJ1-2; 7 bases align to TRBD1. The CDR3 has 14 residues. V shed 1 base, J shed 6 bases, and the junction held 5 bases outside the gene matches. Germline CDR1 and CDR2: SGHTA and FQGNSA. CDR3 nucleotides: TGTGCCAGCAGCTTAGAGAGGGACAGCCATGGCTACACCTTC. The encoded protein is CASSLERDSHGYTF. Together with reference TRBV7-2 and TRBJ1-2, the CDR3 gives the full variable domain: GAGVSQSPSNKVTEKGKDVELRCDPISGHTALYWYRQSLGQGLEFLIYFQGNSAPDKSGLPSDRFSAERTGGSVSTLTIQRTQQEDSAVYLCASSLERDSHGYTFGSGTRLTVV.

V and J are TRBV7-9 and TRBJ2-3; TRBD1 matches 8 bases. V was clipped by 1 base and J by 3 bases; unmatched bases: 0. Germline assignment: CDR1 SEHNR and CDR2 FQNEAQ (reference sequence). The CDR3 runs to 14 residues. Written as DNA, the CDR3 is TGTGCCAGCAGCTTAGACAGGGGGACAGATACGCAGTATTTT. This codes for CASSLDRGTDTQYF. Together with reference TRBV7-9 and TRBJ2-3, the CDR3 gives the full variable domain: DTGVSQNPRHKITKRGQNVTFRCDPISEHNRLYWYRQTLGQGPEFLTYFQNEAQLEKSRLLSDRFSAERPKGSFSTLEIQRTEQGDSAMYLCASSLDRGTDTQYFGPGTRLTVL.

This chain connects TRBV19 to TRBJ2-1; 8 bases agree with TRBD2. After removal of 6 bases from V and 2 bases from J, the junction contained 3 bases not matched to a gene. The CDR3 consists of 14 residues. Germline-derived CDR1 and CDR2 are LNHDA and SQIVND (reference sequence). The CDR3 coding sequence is TGTGCCAGTAGAGCGGGAGCGACCTACAATGAGCAGTTCTTC. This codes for CASRAGATYNEQFF.

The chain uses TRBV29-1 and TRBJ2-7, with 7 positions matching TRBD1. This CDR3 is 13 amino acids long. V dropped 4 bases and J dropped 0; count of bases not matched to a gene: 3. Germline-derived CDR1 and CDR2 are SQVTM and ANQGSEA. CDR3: CSVGPGGSYEQYF. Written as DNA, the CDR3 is TGCAGCGTTGGCCCAGGGGGCTCCTACGAGCAGTACTTC.

CDR3 DNA sequence: TGTGCCAGCAGCCAGGGGAGCTCCTATAATTCACCCCTCCACTTT. Amino acids: CASSQGSSYNSPLHF. The chain recombines TRBV7-8 with TRBJ1-6; D is perhaps TRBD1 (6 bases). The ends were cut back, 5 bases at V and 0 bases at J, with 8 bases in the middle. Germline V CDR1 and CDR2: SGHVS, FQNEAQ. CDR3 size: 15 residues.

The CDR3 reads CASSNAGGQPQHF. CDR3 coding DNA: TGTGCCAGCAGCAACGCGGGAGGTCAGCCCCAGCATTTT. This chain connects TRBV7-9 to TRBJ1-5; D gene ambiguous. V lost 5 bases and J lost 6, with 11 bases in between. The V gene's germline CDR1 is SEHNR and CDR2 FQNEAQ (reference sequence). The CDR3 spans 13 residues.

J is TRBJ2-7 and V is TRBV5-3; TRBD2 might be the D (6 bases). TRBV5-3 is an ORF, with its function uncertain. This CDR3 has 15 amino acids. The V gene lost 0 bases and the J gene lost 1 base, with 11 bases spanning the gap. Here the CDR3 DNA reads TGTGCCAGAAGCTTGGAGGCGGGACGGTCCTACGAGCAGTACTTC. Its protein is CARSLEAGRSYEQYF.

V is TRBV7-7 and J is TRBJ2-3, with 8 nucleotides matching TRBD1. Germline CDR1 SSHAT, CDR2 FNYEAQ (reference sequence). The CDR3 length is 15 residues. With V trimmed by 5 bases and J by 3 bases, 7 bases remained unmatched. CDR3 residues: CASSVTGDPTDTQYF. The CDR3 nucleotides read TGTGCCAGCAGCGTGACAGGGGACCCTACAGATACGCAGTATTTT.

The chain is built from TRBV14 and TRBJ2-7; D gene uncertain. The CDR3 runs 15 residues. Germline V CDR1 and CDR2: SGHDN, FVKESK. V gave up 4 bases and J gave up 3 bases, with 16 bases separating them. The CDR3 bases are TGTGCCAGCAGCCCAACAACAAGAGGAGTCTACGAGCAGTACTTC. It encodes CASSPTTRGVYEQYF.

In DNA, the CDR3 is TGTGCCAGCAGGACAGGGGGCAATACCAAAAACATTCAGTACTTC. Translating it yields CASRTGGNTKNIQYF. J is TRBJ2-4 and V is TRBV6-1; 10 nucleotides line up with TRBD1. V dropped 6 bases and J dropped 2; count of bases not matched to a gene: 4. The germline V gene encodes CDR1 MNHNS and CDR2 SASEGT. The CDR3 contains 15 residues.

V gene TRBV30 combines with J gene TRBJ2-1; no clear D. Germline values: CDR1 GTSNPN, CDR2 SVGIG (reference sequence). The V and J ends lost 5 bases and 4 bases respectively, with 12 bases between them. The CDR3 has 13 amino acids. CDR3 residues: CAWDSIPYNEQFF. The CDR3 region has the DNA TGTGCCTGGGACTCTATTCCGTACAATGAGCAGTTCTTC.

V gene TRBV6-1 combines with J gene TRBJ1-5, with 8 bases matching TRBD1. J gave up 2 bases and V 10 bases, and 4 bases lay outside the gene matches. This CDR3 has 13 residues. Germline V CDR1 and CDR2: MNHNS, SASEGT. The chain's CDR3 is CATPGGGNQPQHF. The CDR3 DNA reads TGTGCCACCCCAGGGGGCGGCAATCAGCCCCAGCATTTT.

The CDR3 DNA sequence: TGTGCCAGCAGCGGAGGGGTTCTGGCCGGGGAGCTGTTTTTT. Its translation is CASSGGVLAGELFF. The V gene is TRBV7-9, the J gene TRBJ2-2; a possible D gene is TRBD2 (6 bases). Between the trimmed V and J ends, which lost 5 bases and 6 bases, there was a span of 13 bases. The CDR3 is 14 amino acids. Germline CDR1 reads SEHNR; CDR2 reads FQNEAQ (reference sequence). Full variable domain (outside the CDR3, taken from reference TRBV7-9 and TRBJ2-2): DTGVSQNPRHKITKRGQNVTFRCDPISEHNRLYWYRQTLGQGPEFLTYFQNEAQLEKSRLLSDRFSAERPKGSFSTLEIQRTEQGDSAMYLCASSGGVLAGELFFGEGSRLTVL.

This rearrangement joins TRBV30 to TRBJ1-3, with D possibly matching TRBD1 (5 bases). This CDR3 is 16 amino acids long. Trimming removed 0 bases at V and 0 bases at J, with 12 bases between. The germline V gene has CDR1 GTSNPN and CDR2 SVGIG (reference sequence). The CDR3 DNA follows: TGTGCCTGGAGTGTGGGCAGGGCCAACTCTGGAAACACCATATATTTT. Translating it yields CAWSVGRANSGNTIYF.

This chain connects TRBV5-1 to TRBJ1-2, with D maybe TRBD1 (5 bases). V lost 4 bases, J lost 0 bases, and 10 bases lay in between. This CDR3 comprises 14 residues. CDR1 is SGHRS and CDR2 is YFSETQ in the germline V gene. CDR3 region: CASSPTQANYGYTF. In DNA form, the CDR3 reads TGCGCCAGCAGCCCGACACAGGCTAACTATGGCTACACCTTC.

CDR3 bases: TGTGCCAGCTCACCTAACAGCCTTAACGCGTTCAACACCATATATTTT. It yields the protein CASSPNSLNAFNTIYF. The chain has TRBV18 and TRBJ1-3, with D hard to call. This CDR3 is built from 16 residues. Trimming took off 3 bases at V and 7 bases at J, with 19 bases between the two ends. Germline lookup yields CDR1 KGHSH and CDR2 LQKENI.

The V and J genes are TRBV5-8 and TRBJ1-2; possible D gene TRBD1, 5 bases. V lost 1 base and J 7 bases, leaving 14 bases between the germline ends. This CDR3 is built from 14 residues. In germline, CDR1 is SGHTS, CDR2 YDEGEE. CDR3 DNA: TGTGCCAGCAGCTTGACCGGGGGAGACGGTGGCTACACCTTC. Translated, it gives CASSLTGGDGGYTF.

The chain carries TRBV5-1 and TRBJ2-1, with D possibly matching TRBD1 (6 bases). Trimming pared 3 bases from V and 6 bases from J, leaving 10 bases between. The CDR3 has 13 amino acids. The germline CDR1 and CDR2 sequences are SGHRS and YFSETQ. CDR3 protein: CASSSDSFNEQFF. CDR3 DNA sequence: TGCGCCAGCAGCTCGGACAGCTTCAATGAGCAGTTCTTC.